The sequence of this TCR beta chain was determined in a study of blood T cell repertoires in COVID-19. Germline CDR1 reads MGHRA; CDR2 reads YSYEKL. Between the trimmed V and J ends, which lost 1 base and 8 bases, there was a span of 20 bases. The CDR3 is 16 amino acids. The data were produced by immunoSEQ multiplex PCR, yet TCRdb's version contains in-frame clones alone and is incomplete. The sample lists approximately 260,000 clones; approximately 83% were seen once. The sequencing input was PBMCs or T cells enriched from blood (not recorded which). The V gene is TRBV4-1, the J gene TRBJ1-2, with D perhaps matching TRBD1 (6 bases). The TCR originated in a man in his fifties or sixties who had recovered from COVID-19. The CDR3, as DNA: TGCGCCAGCAGCCAAGCGGCGTCAGGGCCGAGGGGGGGCTACACCTTC. This codes for CASSQAASGPRGGYTF.